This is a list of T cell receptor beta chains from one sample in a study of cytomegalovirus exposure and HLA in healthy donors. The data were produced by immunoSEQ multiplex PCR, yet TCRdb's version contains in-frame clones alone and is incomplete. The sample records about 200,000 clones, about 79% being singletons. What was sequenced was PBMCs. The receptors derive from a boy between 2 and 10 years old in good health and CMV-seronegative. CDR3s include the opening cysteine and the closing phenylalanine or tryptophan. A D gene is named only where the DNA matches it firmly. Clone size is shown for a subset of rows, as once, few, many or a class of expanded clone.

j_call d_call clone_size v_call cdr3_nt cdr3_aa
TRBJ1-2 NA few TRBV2 TGTGCCAGCAGAACAGGTGCGGGGTATGGCTACACCTTC CASRTGAGYGYTF
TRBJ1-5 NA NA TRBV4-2 TGTGCCAGCAGCCAAGATCTGCGTCAGCCCCAGCATTTT CASSQDLRQPQHF
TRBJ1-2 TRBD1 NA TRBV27 TGTGCCAGCAAAAGTAGACAGGGGCTTAACTATGGCTACACCTTC CASKSRQGLNYGYTF
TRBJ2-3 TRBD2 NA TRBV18 TGTGCCAGCTCACCAATGACTAGCGGGAGCTCAGATACGCAGTATTTT CASSPMTSGSSDTQYF
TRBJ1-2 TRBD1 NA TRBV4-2 TGTGCCAGCAGCCAACGGGACAGCTACTATGGCTACACCTTC CASSQRDSYYGYTF
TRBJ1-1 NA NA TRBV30 TGTGCCTGGGGACACGCGCCCACTGAAGCTTTCTTT CAWGHAPTEAFF
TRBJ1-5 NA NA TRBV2 TGTGCCAGCACTAGGACAGTCGGGGAGTATCAGCCCCAGCATTTT CASTRTVGEYQPQHF
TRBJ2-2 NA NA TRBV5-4 TGTGCCAGCAGCTTGGCCTCAGGCACCGGGGAGCTGTTTTTT CASSLASGTGELFF
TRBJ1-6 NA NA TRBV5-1 TGCGCCAGCAGCTTGGCCCCACAGGGAGGGCCCAATTCACCCCTCCACTTT CASSLAPQGGPNSPLHF
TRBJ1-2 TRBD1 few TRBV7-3 TGTGCCAGCAGCCCAGGGACAGGGCATGGCTACACCTTC CASSPGTGHGYTF
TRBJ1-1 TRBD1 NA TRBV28 TGTGCCAGCAGGAACAGGGGGGGGAAAACTGAAGCTTTCTTT CASRNRGGKTEAFF
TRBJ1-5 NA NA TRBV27 TGTGCCAGCAGTTTGAGGGTAGGGAATCAGCCCCAGCATTTT CASSLRVGNQPQHF
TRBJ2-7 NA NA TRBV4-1 TGCGCCAGCAGCCAAGTCCGACTAGTGGACGAGCAGTACTTC CASSQVRLVDEQYF
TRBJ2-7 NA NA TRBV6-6 TGTGCCAGCAGTTTGCGGGACTACGAGCAGTACTTC CASSLRDYEQYF
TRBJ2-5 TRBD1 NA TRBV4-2 TGTGCCAGCAGCCAAGAGGGGACAGGAACCTTTGGACGGGAGACCCAGTACTTC CASSQEGTGTFGRETQYF
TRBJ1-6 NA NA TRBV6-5 TGTGCCAGCAGTTATCGGGGCAGGGAGGATTCACCCCTCCACTTT CASSYRGREDSPLHF